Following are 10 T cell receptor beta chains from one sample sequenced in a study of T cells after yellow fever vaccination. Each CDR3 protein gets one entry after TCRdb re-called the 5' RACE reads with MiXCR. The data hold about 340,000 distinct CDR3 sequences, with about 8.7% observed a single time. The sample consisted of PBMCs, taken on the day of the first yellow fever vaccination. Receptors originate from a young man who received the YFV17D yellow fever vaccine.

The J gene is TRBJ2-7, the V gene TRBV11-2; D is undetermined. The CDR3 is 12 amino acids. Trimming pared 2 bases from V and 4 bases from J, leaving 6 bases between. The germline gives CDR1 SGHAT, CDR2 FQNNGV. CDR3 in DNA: TGTGCCAGCAGCTTAACAGAATACGAGCAGTACTTC. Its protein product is CASSLTEYEQYF.

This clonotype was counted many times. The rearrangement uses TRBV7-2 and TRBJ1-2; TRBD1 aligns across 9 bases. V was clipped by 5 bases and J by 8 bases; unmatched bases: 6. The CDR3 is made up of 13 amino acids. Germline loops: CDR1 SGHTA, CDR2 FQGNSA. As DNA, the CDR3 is TGTGCCAGCAGCCAGGACAGGGGATACGGCTACACCTTC. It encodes CASSQDRGYGYTF.

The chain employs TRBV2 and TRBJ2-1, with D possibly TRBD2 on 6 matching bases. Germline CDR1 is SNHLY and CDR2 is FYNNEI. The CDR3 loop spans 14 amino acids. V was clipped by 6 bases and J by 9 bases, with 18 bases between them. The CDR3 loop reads CASRALGGTGEQFF. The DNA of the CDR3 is TGTGCCAGCAGGGCACTCGGGGGAACGGGTGAGCAGTTCTTC.

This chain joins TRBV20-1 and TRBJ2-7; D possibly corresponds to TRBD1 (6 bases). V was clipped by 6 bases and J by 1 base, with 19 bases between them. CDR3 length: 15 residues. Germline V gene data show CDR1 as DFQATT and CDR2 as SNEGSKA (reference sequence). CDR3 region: CSAKGWGPLSYEQYV. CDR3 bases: TGCAGTGCGAAGGGCTGGGGGCCCTTGTCCTACGAGCAGTACGTC.

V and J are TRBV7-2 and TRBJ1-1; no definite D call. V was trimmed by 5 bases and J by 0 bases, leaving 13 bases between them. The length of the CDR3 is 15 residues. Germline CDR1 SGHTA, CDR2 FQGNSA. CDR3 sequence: CASSTGLLMNTEAFF. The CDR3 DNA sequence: TGTGCCAGCAGCACCGGACTTCTTATGAACACTGAAGCTTTCTTT.

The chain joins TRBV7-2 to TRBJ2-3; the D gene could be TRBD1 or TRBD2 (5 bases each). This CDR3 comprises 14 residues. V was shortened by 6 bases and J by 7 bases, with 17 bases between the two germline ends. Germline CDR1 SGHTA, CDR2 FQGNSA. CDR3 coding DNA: TGTGCCAGCAGTCCGACGGGGCAGGGAAATACGCAGTATTTT. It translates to CASSPTGQGNTQYF.

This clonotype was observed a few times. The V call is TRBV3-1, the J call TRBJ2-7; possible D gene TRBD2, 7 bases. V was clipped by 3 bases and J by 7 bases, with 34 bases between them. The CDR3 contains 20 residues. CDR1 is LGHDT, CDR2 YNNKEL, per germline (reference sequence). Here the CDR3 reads CASSHQPVAGVRGLPCEQYV. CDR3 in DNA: TGTGCCAGCAGCCACCAACCTGTCGCTGGAGTGCGGGGGCTCCCGTGTGAGCAGTACGTC.

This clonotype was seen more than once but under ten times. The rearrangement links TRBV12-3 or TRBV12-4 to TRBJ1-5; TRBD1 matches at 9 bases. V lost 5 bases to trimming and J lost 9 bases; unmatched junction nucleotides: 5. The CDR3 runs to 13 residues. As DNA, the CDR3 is TGTGCCAGCAGTCCTTGGGGACAGGGGCCCCAGCATTTT. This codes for CASSPWGQGPQHF.

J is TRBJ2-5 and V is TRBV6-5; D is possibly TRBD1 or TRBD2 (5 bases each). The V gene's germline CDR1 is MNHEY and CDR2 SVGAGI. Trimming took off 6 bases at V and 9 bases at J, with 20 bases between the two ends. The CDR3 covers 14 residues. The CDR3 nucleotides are TGTGCCAGCAGCAACTCCGGGGCAGCATGGTCCCAGTACTTC. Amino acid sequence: CASSNSGAAWSQYF.

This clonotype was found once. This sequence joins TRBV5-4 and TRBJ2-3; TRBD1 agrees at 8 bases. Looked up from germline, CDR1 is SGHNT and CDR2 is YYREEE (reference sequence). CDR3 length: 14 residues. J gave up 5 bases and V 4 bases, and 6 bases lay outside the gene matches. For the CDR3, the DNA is TGTGCCAGCAGCGGACAGGGCCGGGGAGATACGCAGTATTTT. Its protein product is CASSGQGRGDTQYF.